This T cell receptor beta chain was identified in a study of blood T cell repertoires in COVID-19. For the study at large: There were acute and convalescent COVID-19 samples, and they came from the United States, Italy and Spain.

Source study methods: Nucleated cell number was recorded as an estimate derived from reference gene primer amplification. Profiling relied on immunoSEQ multiplex PCR, and the TCRdb table lists in-frame clones only, not all of them. Clone size and V and J calls were adopted from that table, with D and trimming inferred from the DNA. The sample lists tens of thousands of clones, over 60% occurring once. Germline lookup yields CDR1 GTSNPN and CDR2 SVGIG (reference sequence). Germline trimming cut 4 bases from V and 1 base from J; bases unmatched to any gene: 3. The CDR3 has 13 residues. This clone appeared once.

Sequencing was carried out using peripheral blood. The clonotype originates from a woman between 45 and 65 years old with active or convalescent COVID-19. This chain uses TRBV30 with TRBJ1-1; 7 bases line up with TRBD1. The CDR3 DNA reads TGTGCCTGGACGGGACAGCGGAACACTGAAGCTTTCTTT. This gives the protein CAWTGQRNTEAFF.